This T cell receptor (beta chain) appears in the sequencing data of a study of regulatory T cells in long-lasting Graves disease (dated by TCRdb to 2020 to 2023). Some background on the complete study: In the newly diagnosed Graves' disease group, patients had been taking antithyroid drugs for less than 3 months. Persistent Graves' disease patients were compared with newly diagnosed Graves' disease patients by peripheral blood TCR sequencing and RNA sequencing. The study took place in China and was registered as a clinical trial. TCR sequencing covered some 13 persistent and roughly 20 newly diagnosed Graves' disease patients, 33 samples in total. The research as a whole found: TRBV28, TRBJ1-2 and TRBJ2-5 were preferentially used in persistent disease, while TRBV20-1 and TRBJ2-1 were favored in newly diagnosed disease. Sequencing and analysis were restricted to the TCR beta chain. Persistent Graves' disease patients showed lower TCR Shannon entropy and fewer highly expanded clones than newly diagnosed patients, suggesting clonal expansion. The study examined only peripheral blood because the primary lesion, thyroid tissue, could not be accessed. Patients with persistent disease shared more public clonotypes (approximately 2,500) than newly diagnosed patients did (more than 900). The small sample size was acknowledged by the authors as a limitation that may reduce accuracy.

For this clonotype: Its antigen specificity is not known. No base quality values were provided; no much bigger clone lies one nucleotide off.

The time point label on this specimen signifies: newly diagnosed GD, antithyroid drugs for less than 3 months. For both TCR sequencing and RNA sequencing, RNA was extracted from PBMCs in TRIzol. The diagnosis of Graves' disease was made according to American Thyroid Association guidelines. The patients came from an endocrinology department in Xi'an, China. Each patient gave 7.5 to 10 milliliters of peripheral blood, collected in an EDTA anticoagulant tube. Ficoll Paque Plus density gradient separation was used to isolate PBMCs, and no further T cell sorting was done. An Agilent 2100 Bioanalyzer and agarose gel were used to check RNA quality, and a NanoDrop 2000 was used to measure RNA concentration. The method was multiplex PCR. The sample was run on an Illumina HiSeq 4000. iRepertoire HTBI primers and Arm-PCR amplification of CDR3 regions were used to construct TCR beta libraries. Before sequencing, the PCR products underwent gel purification. As for how the authors treated the data: Gene usage analysis of CDR3 amino acid clonotypes used the 62 TRBV and some 13 TRBJ segments found across samples. Filtered high-quality paired reads were merged into contigs using COPE and FqMerger. BLAST was used to align contigs to IMGT TRBV, TRBD and TRBJ reference genes, and CDR3 was defined according to IMGT. Any clonotype with a frequency above 0.1% was classified as a highly expanded clone. Shannon entropy served as the measure of repertoire diversity, while the Gini coefficient captured V-J evenness. A clonotype found in more than one individual was treated as public. In-frame beta chains were kept once TCRdb had trimmed the public reads at Q25 with fastp and called clones with MiXCR. Rows are combined by CDR3 protein, so each entry shows the most common genes and DNA. The V and J calls were not made by the authors but by TCRdb's processing. For this sample there are 440,000 or so distinct CDR3 sequences; around 14% appear just once. 16% of the sample is held by the ten biggest clonotypes.

From its cysteine to its phenylalanine, the CDR3 spans 16 amino acids. Of the read, only the CDR3 DNA is kept; its 48 bases are in frame from base 1. CDR1 and CDR2 were assigned from the germline V gene as MNHEY and SVGEGT. V loses 0 bases of germline sequence and J loses 4 bases, and the interval between the two ends is 15 bases. These data were also filed under a second study, of T cells in Graves' hyperthyroidism and ophthalmopathy. Drawing on the second study: A patient counted as having stable Graves' hyperthyroidism if no progression to ophthalmopathy occurred over 18 months of follow-up. The hyperthyroidism patients were between 18 and 65 years old and newly diagnosed, with a disease duration of less than 2 months. Patients with uncontrolled infections, other autoimmune diseases, pregnancy or lactation were excluded. Diagnoses relied on clinical symptoms, serum thyroxine and TRAb, thyroid ultrasound and orbital computed tomography. For the first round of RT-PCR on the TCR CDR3, the HTBI primer set was used together with the Qiagen OneStep RT-PCR kit. Most expanded thyroid clonotypes (frequency above 0.001) were also found in blood, which suggests that blood repertoires may mirror thyroid immune responses. In cross-validation, a model built on a 13 V-J signature told ophthalmopathy apart from stable hyperthyroidism with less than 90% sensitivity and around 81% specificity, and in testing the same model reached 80%/75%. In validation, progression to ophthalmopathy was predicted by the model with 70.59% sensitivity and approximately 78% specificity, a median of 6.5 months before onset. To identify distinguishing TCR V-J signatures, a discovery cohort of around 100 patients was used, comprising 43 with Graves' ophthalmopathy and 57 with stable Graves' hyperthyroidism. Prospective prediction of ophthalmopathy was tested in an independent validation cohort consisting of fewer than 20 hyperthyroidism patients and some 16 patients who later progressed to ophthalmopathy. For training and testing, the 100 or so patients in the discovery cohort were randomly divided in a 7:3 ratio. In addition, the study compared T-cell repertoires in thyroid tissue and in blood from roughly six Graves' hyperthyroidism patients. Following sampling, methimazole starting at 30 mg daily was given to hyperthyroidism patients, and high-dose intravenous methylprednisolone was given to ophthalmopathy patients. The libraries were constructed in a second round of multiplex PCR and then size-selected and purified. Sequencing of the libraries was done on an Illumina HiSeq2000 using paired-end 100 bp reads. SOAPnuke was used to process the raw data, throwing out any read that contained adapters or uncalled bases, had a mean Phred below 15, or lacked an exact constant-primer or identifier match. COPE v1.2.5 was used to merge high-quality paired reads, and clonotypes were defined as unique nucleotide sequences. Clonotypes were aligned to IMGT TRBV, TRBD and TRBJ reference segments using MiTCR v1.1. The analysis included only V-J combinations with a frequency above 0.0001, which together covered 99% to 99.2% of the repertoires. The TCS score was defined as F50 (clonal expansion) divided by E x V (chaos), with BLOSUM62-based TCRdist calculated between CDR3 peptides within each V-J. Welch's t-statistics and random forest reduced 450 to 600 V-J features to 10 to 15, which were used in a naive Bayes classifier (R e1071). No statistical method was used to fix the sample size in advance, and group allocation was not hidden from the investigators. The paper describes TCR Vbeta CDR3 sequencing of fewer than 150 peripheral blood samples, made up of 43 ophthalmopathy patients, around 73 hyperthyroidism patients and around 17 progressor patients.

Source: peripheral blood mononuclear cells (PBMCs), taken at new diagnosis, from a patient treated with antithyroid drugs. The receptor was derived from a woman aged 25 to 39 with Graves disease. Donor details come from another sample of the same person, matched by shared clones. Rearrangement joined TRBV6-2 or TRBV6-3 to TRBJ1-2; the D gene lacks a confident call. The CDR3: CASSYSSVRLGYGYTF. The sequenced DNA is TGTGCCAGCAGTTACTCATCCGTTAGGCTCGGCTATGGCTACACCTTC.